The 3 T cell receptor beta chains in this list originate from one sample, sequenced in a study of blood T cell repertoires in COVID-19. Sequenced by immunoSEQ multiplex PCR; TCRdb stores in-frame clones only, minus some. The sample carries approximately 160,000 clones, more than 90% recorded once. Sequenced sample: peripheral blood. Source of these receptors: a man aged 50 to 60 with acute or convalescent COVID-19.

The chain combines TRBV11-3 with TRBJ2-5; D is possibly TRBD1 (5 bases). The length of the CDR3 is 17 residues. With 2 bases removed from V and 3 bases from J, the gap between germline ends came to 19 bases. Germline CDR1 reads SGHNT; CDR2 reads YENEEA. The CDR3 sequence is CASSLLLGGQGKETQYF. DNA for the CDR3: TGTGCCAGCAGCTTACTTTTGGGTGGGCAGGGTAAAGAGACCCAGTACTTC.

This chain joins TRBV28 and TRBJ2-5; D gene uncertain. Deletions cut 6 bases from V and 2 bases from J, with 13 bases between. This CDR3 spans 14 amino acids. Germline V CDR1 and CDR2: MDHEN, SYDVKM. CDR3 DNA: TGTGCCAGCAGGTCAATGCTGACTCAAGAGACCCAGTACTTC. Residues: CASRSMLTQETQYF.

A few counts support this clone. The V gene is TRBV7-9, the J gene TRBJ1-5; no reliable D call. The ends were cut back, 3 bases at V and 6 bases at J, with 6 bases in the middle. The length of the CDR3 is 12 residues. Germline-derived CDR1 and CDR2 are SEHNR and FQNEAQ (reference sequence). The CDR3 reads CASSFPSQPQHF. The DNA of the CDR3 is TGTGCCAGCAGCTTCCCCAGTCAGCCCCAGCATTTT.